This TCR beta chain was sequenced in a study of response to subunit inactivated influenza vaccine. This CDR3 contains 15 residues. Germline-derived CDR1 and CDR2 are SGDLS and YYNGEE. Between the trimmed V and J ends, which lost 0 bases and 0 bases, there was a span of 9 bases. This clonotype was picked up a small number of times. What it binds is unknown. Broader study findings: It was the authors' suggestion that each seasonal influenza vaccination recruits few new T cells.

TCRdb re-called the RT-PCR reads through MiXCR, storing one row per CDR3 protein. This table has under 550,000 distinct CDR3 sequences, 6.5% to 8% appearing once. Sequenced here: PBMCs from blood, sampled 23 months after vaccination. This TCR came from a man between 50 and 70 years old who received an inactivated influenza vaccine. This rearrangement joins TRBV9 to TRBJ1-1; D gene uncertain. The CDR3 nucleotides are TGTGCCAGCAGCGTAGATGACTCCCTGAACACTGAAGCTTTCTTT. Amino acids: CASSVDDSLNTEAFF.